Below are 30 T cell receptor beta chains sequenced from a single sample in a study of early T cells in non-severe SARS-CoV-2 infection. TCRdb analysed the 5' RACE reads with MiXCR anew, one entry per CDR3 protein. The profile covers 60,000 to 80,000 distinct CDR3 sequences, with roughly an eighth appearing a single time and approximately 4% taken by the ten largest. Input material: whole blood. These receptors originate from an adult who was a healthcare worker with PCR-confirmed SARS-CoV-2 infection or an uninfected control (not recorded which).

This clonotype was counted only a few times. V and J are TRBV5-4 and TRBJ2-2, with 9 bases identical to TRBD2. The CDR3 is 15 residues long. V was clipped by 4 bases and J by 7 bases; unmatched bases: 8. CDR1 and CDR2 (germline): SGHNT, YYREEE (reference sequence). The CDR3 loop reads CASSPGTSFSGELFF. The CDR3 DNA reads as TGTGCCAGCAGCCCCGGGACTAGCTTCAGCGGGGAGCTGTTTTTT.

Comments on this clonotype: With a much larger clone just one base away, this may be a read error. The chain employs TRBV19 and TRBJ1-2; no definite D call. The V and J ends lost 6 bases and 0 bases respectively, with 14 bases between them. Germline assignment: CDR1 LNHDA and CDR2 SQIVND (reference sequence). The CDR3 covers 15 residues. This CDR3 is CASRSGRRTNYGYTF. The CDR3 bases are TGTGCCAGTAGGTCCGGGAGGCGAACTAACTATGGCTACACCTTC.

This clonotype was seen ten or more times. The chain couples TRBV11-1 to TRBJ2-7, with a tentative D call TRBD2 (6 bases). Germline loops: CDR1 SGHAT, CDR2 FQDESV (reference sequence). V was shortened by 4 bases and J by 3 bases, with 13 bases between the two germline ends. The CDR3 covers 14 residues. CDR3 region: CASSYGTFSYEQYF. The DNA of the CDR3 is TGTGCCAGCAGCTACGGGACTTTCAGCTACGAGCAGTACTTC.

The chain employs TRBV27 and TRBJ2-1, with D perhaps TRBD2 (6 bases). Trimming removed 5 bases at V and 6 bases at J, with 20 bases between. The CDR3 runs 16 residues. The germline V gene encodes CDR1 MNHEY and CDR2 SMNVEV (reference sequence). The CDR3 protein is CASSPPTSSWGNEQFF. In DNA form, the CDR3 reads TGTGCCAGCAGTCCCCCGACTAGTTCCTGGGGCAATGAGCAGTTCTTC.

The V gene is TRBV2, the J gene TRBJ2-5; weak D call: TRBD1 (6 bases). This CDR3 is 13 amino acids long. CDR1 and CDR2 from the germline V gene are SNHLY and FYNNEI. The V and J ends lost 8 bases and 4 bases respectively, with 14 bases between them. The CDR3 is CASRRDTSETQYF. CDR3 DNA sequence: TGTGCCAGCCGCAGGGACACTTCAGAGACCCAGTACTTC.

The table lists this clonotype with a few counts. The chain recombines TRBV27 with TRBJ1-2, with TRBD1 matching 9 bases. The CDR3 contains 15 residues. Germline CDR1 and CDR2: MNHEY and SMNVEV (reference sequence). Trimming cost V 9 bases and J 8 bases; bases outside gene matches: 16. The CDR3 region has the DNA TGTGCCAGAAGGGAAGGACCGGGACAGGGAGGAGGCTACACCTTC. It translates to CARREGPGQGGGYTF.

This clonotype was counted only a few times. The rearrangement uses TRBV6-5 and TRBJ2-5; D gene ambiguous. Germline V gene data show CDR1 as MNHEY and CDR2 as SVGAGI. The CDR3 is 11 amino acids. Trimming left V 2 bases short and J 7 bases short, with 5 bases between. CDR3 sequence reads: CASSYPGTQYF. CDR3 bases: TGTGCCAGCAGTTACCCCGGGACCCAGTACTTC.

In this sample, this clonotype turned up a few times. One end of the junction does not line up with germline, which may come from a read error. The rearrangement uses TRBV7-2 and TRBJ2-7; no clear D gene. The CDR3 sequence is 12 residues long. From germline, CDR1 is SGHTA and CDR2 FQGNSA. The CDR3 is CASSSSLYAQYF. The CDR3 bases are TGTGCCAGCAGCTCGAGCCTGTACGCGCAGTACTTC.

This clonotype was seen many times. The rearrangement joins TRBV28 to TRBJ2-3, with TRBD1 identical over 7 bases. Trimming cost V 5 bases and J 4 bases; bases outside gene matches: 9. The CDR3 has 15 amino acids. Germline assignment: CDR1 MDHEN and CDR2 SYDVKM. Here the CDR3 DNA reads TGTGCCAGCAGTCTCACAGGGGTTGAAGCAGATACGCAGTATTTT. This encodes CASSLTGVEADTQYF. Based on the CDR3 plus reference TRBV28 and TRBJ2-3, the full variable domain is DVKVTQSSRYLVKRTGEKVFLECVQDMDHENMFWYRQDPGLGLRLIYFSYDVKMKEKGDIPEGYSVSREKKERFSLILESASTNQTSMYLCASSLTGVEADTQYFGPGTRLTVL.

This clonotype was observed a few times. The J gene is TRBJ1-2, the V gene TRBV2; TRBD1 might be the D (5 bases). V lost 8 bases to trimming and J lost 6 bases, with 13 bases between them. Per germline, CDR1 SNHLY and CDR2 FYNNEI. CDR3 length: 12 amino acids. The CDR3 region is CASSWGVNGYTF. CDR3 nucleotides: TGTGCCAGCTCCTGGGGGGTAAATGGCTACACCTTC.

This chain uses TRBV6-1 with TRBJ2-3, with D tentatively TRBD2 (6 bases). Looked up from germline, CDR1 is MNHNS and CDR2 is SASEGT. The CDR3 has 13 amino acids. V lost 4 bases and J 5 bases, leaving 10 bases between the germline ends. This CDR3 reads CASSGRVGDTQYF. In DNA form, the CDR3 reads TGTGCCAGCAGTGGGAGGGTTGGAGATACGCAGTATTTT.

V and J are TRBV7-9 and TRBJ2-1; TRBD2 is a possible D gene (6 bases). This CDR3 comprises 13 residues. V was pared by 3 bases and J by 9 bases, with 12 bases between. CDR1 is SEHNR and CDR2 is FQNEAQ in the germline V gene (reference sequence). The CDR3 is CASSLTGVGEQFF. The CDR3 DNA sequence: TGTGCCAGCAGCTTGACGGGAGTCGGTGAGCAGTTCTTC.

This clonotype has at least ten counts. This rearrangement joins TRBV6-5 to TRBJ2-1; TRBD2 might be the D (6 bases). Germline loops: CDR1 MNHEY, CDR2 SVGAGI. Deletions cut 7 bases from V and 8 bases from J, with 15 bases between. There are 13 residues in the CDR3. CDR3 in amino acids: CASNPGTQDEQFF. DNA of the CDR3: TGTGCCAGCAACCCGGGGACTCAGGATGAGCAGTTCTTC.

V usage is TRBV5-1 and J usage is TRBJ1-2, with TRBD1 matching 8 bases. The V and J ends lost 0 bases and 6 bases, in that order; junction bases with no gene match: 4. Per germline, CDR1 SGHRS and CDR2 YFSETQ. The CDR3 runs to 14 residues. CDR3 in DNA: TGCGCCAGCAGCTTGGCCAGGGGGCATGATGGCTACACCTTC. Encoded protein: CASSLARGHDGYTF.

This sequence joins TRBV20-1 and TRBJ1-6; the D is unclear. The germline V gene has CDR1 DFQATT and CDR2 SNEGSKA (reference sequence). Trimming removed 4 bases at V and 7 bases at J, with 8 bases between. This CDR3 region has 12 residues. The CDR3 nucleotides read TGCAGTGCTATGGGGTACAATTCACCCCTCCACTTT. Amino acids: CSAMGYNSPLHF.

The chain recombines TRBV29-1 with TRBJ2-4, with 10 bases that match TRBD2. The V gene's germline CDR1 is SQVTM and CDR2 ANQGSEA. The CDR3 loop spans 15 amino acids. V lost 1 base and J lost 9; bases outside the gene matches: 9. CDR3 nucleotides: TGCAGCGTTGAAGTGGCTAGCGGGAGAGGTGGCATTCAGTACTTC. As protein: CSVEVASGRGGIQYF. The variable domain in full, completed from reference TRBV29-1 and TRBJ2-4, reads SAVISQKPSRDICQRGTSLTIQCQVDSQVTMMFWYRQQPGQSLTLIATANQGSEATYESGFVIDKFPISRPNLTFSTLTVSNMSPEDSSIYLCSVEVASGRGGIQYFGAGTRLSVL.

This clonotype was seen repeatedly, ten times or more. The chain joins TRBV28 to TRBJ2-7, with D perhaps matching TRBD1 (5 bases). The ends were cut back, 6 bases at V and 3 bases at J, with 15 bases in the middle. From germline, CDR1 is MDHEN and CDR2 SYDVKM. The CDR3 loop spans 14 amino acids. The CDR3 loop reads CASSPLGQGYEQYF. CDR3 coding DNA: TGTGCCAGCAGCCCCCTGGGGCAGGGCTACGAGCAGTACTTC.

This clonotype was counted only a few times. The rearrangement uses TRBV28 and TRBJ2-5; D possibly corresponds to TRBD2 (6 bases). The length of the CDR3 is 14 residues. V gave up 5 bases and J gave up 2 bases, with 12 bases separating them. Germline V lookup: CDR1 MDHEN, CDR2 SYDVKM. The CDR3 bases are TGTGCCAGCAGTCAAGGAGGGTGGCAAGAGACCCAGTACTTC. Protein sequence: CASSQGGWQETQYF.

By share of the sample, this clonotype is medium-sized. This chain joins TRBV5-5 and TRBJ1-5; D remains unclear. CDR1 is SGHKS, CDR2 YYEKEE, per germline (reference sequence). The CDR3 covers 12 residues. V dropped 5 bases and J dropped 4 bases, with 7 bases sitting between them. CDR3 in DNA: TGTGCCAGCAGTCGACCAAATCAGCCCCAGCATTTT. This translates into CASSRPNQPQHF.

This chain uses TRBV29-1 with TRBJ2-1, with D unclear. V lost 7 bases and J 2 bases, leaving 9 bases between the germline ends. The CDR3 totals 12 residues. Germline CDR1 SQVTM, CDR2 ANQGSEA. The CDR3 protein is CSGQWTYNEQFF. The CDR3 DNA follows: TGCAGCGGCCAGTGGACCTACAATGAGCAGTTCTTC.

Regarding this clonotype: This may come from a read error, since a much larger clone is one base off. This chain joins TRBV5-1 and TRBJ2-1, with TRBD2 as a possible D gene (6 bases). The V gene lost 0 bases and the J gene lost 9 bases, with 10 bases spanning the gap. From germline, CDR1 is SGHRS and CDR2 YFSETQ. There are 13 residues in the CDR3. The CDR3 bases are TGCGCCAGCAGCTTGGGAGTGGGACTTGAGCAGTTCTTC. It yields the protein CASSLGVGLEQFF.

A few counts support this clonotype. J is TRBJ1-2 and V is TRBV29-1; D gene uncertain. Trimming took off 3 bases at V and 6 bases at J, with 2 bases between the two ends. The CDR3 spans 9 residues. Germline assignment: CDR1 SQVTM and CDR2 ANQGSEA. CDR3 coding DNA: TGCAGCGTTGAGGATGGCTACACCTTC. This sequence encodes CSVEDGYTF. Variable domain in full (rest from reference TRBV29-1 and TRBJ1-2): SAVISQKPSRDICQRGTSLTIQCQVDSQVTMMFWYRQQPGQSLTLIATANQGSEATYESGFVIDKFPISRPNLTFSTLTVSNMSPEDSSIYLCSVEDGYTFGSGTRLTVV.

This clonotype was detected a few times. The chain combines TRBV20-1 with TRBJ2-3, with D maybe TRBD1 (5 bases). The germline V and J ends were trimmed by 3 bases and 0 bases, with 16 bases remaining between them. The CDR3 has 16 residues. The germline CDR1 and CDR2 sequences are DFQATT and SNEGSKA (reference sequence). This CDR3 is CSASGRESLSTDTQYF. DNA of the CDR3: TGCAGTGCTAGTGGCAGGGAAAGCCTTAGCACAGATACGCAGTATTTT.

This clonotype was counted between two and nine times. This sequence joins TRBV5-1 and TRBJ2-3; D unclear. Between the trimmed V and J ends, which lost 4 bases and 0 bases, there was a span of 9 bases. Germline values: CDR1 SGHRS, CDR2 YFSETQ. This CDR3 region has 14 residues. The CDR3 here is CASSPQASTDTQYF. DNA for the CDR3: TGCGCCAGCAGCCCGCAGGCCAGCACAGATACGCAGTATTTT.

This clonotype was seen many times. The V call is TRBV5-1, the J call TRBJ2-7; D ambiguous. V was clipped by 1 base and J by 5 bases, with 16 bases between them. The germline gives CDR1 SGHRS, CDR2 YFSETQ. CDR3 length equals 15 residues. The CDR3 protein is CASSLHYRGRDEQYF. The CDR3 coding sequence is TGCGCCAGCAGCTTGCACTACCGAGGAAGGGACGAGCAGTACTTC. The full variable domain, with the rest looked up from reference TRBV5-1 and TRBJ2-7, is KAGVTQTPRYLIKTRGQQVTLSCSPISGHRSVSWYQQTPGQGLQFLFEYFSETQRNKGNFPGRFSGRQFSNSRSEMNVSTLELGDSALYLCASSLHYRGRDEQYFGPGTRLTVT.

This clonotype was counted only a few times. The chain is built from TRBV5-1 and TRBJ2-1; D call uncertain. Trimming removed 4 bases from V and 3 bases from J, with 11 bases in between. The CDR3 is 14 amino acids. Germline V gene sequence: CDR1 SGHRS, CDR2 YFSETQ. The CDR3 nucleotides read TGCGCCAGCAGCCCTGGAACGGACTACAATGAGCAGTTCTTC. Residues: CASSPGTDYNEQFF.

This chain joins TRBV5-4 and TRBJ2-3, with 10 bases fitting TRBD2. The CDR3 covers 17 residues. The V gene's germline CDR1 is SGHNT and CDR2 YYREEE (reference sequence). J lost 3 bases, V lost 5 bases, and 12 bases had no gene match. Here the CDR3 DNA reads TGTGCCAGCAGTTACGACTTTGCAGCGGGAGGGACAGATACGCAGTATTTT. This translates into CASSYDFAAGGTDTQYF.

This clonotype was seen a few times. The CDR3 DNA follows: TGTGCCAGCCACGGTGGGGGGGACTCACCCCTCCACTTT. Translating it yields CASHGGGDSPLHF. The chain combines TRBV7-9 with TRBJ1-6, with TRBD1 as a possible D gene (5 bases). The V gene's germline CDR1 is SEHNR and CDR2 FQNEAQ (reference sequence). Trimming stripped 8 bases from V and 10 bases from J, with 15 bases between. The length of the CDR3 is 13 residues.

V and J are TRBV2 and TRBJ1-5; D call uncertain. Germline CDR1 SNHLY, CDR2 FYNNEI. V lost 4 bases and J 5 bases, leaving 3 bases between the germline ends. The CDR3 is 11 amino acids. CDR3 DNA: TGTGCCAGCAGTGGAGATCAGCCCCAGCATTTT. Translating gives CASSGDQPQHF.

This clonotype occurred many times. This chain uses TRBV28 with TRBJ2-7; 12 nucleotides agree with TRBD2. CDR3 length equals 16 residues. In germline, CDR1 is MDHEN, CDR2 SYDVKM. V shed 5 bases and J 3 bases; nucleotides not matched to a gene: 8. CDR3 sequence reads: CASSPWTSGTNYEQYF. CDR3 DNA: TGTGCCAGCAGTCCATGGACTAGCGGGACGAACTACGAGCAGTACTTC.